These T cell receptor beta chains were read from a single sample in a study of CD8 T cells in ankylosing spondylitis. Via MiXCR, TCRdb re-called the 5' RACE reads, giving one row per CDR3 protein. Of roughly 700,000 distinct CDR3 sequences listed, around 17% are singletons. Source material: blood, either unsorted or a sorted T cell fraction (not recorded which). The source is a male donor with ankylosing spondylitis. CDR3s include the opening cysteine and the closing phenylalanine or tryptophan. A D gene is named only where the DNA matches it firmly. Expanded clones are given a class, and other clones once, few, many or no size at all.

v_gene	abundance	d_gene	j_gene	CDR3nt	CDR3aa
TRBV9	many	NA	TRBJ2-1	TGTGCCAGCAGCTTTAGCGCGGGGTGGACCTACAATGAGCAGTTCTTC	CASSFSAGWTYNEQFF
TRBV7-9	NA	NA	TRBJ2-7	TGTGCCAGCAGCTTAGTGGGGCAGGCGGCGGGTTACGAGCAGTACTTC	CASSLVGQAAGYEQYF
TRBV3-1	NA	TRBD2	TRBJ2-7	TGTGCCAGCAGCCGCCAGCGGGGGGACTCCTACGAGCAGTACTTC	CASSRQRGDSYEQYF
TRBV5-1	few	NA	TRBJ1-1	TGCGCCAGCAGCTTGGAGGCCAGTACGGTTGCTGAAGCTTTCTTT	CASSLEASTVAEAFF
TRBV20-1	NA	NA	TRBJ1-6	TGCAGTGCTAGAGGTGGGGTCCATAATTCACCCCTCCACTTT	CSARGGVHNSPLHF
TRBV7-9	NA	NA	TRBJ2-4	TGTGCCAGCAGCTCCCCCGACCGTCTAGCCAAAAACATTCAGTACTTC	CASSSPDRLAKNIQYF
TRBV4-3	NA	NA	TRBJ2-3	TGCGCCAGCAGCCAAGATCAGCGCGGGTACACAGATACGCAGTATTTT	CASSQDQRGYTDTQYF
TRBV5-5	NA	NA	TRBJ2-2	TGTGCCAGCAGCTTGGTCGCGGGCTCATGGGAGGAGCTGTTTTTT	CASSLVAGSWEELFF
TRBV29-1	many	TRBD1	TRBJ2-3	TGCAGCGTTGGGTATAGGGGGCGCCCAGATACGCAGTATTTT	CSVGYRGRPDTQYF
TRBV28	NA	NA	TRBJ1-5	TGTGCCAGCAGTTTAAGCGCGTATCAGCCCCAGCATTTT	CASSLSAYQPQHF
TRBV12-3/TRBV12-4	few	NA	TRBJ2-4	TGTGCCAGCAGCGAACAAAGCGGGTCAGTCAGCATTCAGTACTTC	CASSEQSGSVSIQYF
TRBV6-2/TRBV6-3	NA	TRBD2	TRBJ2-1	TGTGCCAGCGACCCGGGACTAGCAGTTAGGGAGCAGTTCTTC	CASDPGLAVREQFF
TRBV4-1	few	NA	TRBJ1-1	TGCGCCAGCCACGAGTCGGGACAAATGAACACTGAAGCTTTCTTT	CASHESGQMNTEAFF
TRBV6-1	few	NA	TRBJ1-1	TGTGCCAGCAGTGTACGGGGGCCCACTGAAGCTTTCTTT	CASSVRGPTEAFF
TRBV12-3/TRBV12-4	few	NA	TRBJ2-7	TGTGCCAGCAGTTTACAGGGTGGATTCCACGAGCAGTACTTC	CASSLQGGFHEQYF
TRBV5-6	few	TRBD1	TRBJ1-2	TGTGCCAGCAGCAATGCAGGGGGCAATGGCTACACCTTC	CASSNAGGNGYTF
TRBV6-2/TRBV6-3	NA	NA	TRBJ2-7	TGTGCCAGCAGTTACCCCGGGGCTTTTGGTAGTTTCGATGCCTACGAGCAGTACTTC	CASSYPGAFGSFDAYEQYF
TRBV9	many	NA	TRBJ2-7	TGTGCCAGCAGCGTATCGGGCACTTCCTACGAGCAGTACTTC	CASSVSGTSYEQYF
TRBV12-3/TRBV12-4	many	NA	TRBJ1-1	TGTGCCAGCAGCCCCGGGGGGGGCACTGAAGCTTTCTTT	CASSPGGGTEAFF
TRBV6-2/TRBV6-3	NA	NA	TRBJ2-2	TGTGCCAGCTGGGGGTTCGGGAATCCCCTGGACACCGGGGAGCTGTTTTTT	CASWGFGNPLDTGELFF
TRBV7-2	few	TRBD2	TRBJ2-7	TGTGCCAGCAGCTTAGCAGCGCGCGGGAGCTCCTACGAGCAGTACTTC	CASSLAARGSSYEQYF
TRBV19	NA	TRBD2	TRBJ2-1	TGTGCCAGTAGTATAGAACCCGGACTAGCCTACAATGAGCAGTTCTTC	CASSIEPGLAYNEQFF
TRBV3-1	few	NA	TRBJ2-2	TGTGCCAGCAGCCAAGACAGGGTTGGCGGGGAGCTGTTTTTT	CASSQDRVGGELFF
TRBV12-3/TRBV12-4	many	NA	TRBJ1-1	TGTGCCAGCAGCTCTGGTCGTCTAGGACCCGGCTTCTTT	CASSSGRLGPGFF
TRBV3-1	NA	TRBD2	TRBJ2-5	TGTGCCAGCAGCCAAAGGACTAGCGGGGGCCCGGGGACCCAGTACTTC	CASSQRTSGGPGTQYF
TRBV12-3/TRBV12-4	few	NA	TRBJ2-1	TGTGCCAGCAGTACCTACCACAAGCGGCACAGCTCCTACAATGAGCAGTTCTTC	CASSTYHKRHSSYNEQFF
TRBV20-1	NA	NA	TRBJ2-1	TGCAGTGCTAGGAAAGGGGGGGGGCTCGGGAATGAGCAGTTCTTC	CSARKGGGLGNEQFF
TRBV6-2/TRBV6-3	few	NA	TRBJ2-1	TGTGCCAGCTCCTCCGGGACTCCGGATGAGCAGTTCTTC	CASSSGTPDEQFF
TRBV4-1	NA	TRBD1	TRBJ2-4	TGCGCCAGCAGCCAGGACAGGGGTACCAAAAACATTCAGTACTTC	CASSQDRGTKNIQYF
TRBV7-8	NA	NA	TRBJ2-5	TGTGCCAGCAGCGGAAAGGTTCAAGAGACCCAGTACTTC	CASSGKVQETQYF
TRBV27	NA	TRBD1	TRBJ2-7	TGTGCCAGCAGCCGTCCCGGGACAGGGACCTACGAGCAGTACTTC	CASSRPGTGTYEQYF
TRBV19	NA	TRBD1	TRBJ2-2	TGTGCCAGTGGGGGACAGTCGAACACCGGGGAGCTGTTTTTT	CASGGQSNTGELFF
TRBV18	few	NA	TRBJ1-6	TGTGCCAGCTCACCAAGGAGGGGAGGAGTAGTGGATAATTCACCCCTCCACTTT	CASSPRRGGVVDNSPLHF
TRBV5-1	NA	NA	TRBJ2-1	TGCGCCAGCAGCTCCAGGCCGGGGGATGAGCAGTTCTTC	CASSSRPGDEQFF
TRBV7-2	NA	TRBD2	TRBJ2-3	TGTGCCAGCAGCTTAGTAGGGAGGGGCCCAGATACGCAGTATTTT	CASSLVGRGPDTQYF
TRBV11-2	NA	NA	TRBJ2-5	TGTGCCAGCAGCTTCCGCTCCGGACTGCCGGGAGAGACCCAGTACTTC	CASSFRSGLPGETQYF
TRBV5-1	NA	TRBD2	TRBJ2-7	TGCGCCAGCAGCTTGGGACTAGCGGGAGCCTCCTACGAGCAGTACTTC	CASSLGLAGASYEQYF
TRBV7-2	NA	NA	TRBJ2-2	TGTGCCAGCAGCTTATGGGTAGTCGCATTAGCCGGGGAGCTGTTTTTT	CASSLWVVALAGELFF
TRBV6-2/TRBV6-3	few	NA	TRBJ2-7	TGTGCCAGCAGTTACTCGCTAGCCCCCTACGAGCAGTACTTC	CASSYSLAPYEQYF
TRBV28	NA	TRBD1	TRBJ1-5	TGTGCCAGCAGCCGGACAGGGGTAAATCAGCCCCAGCATTTT	CASSRTGVNQPQHF
TRBV29-1	NA	NA	TRBJ1-1	TGCAGCGTTGAAGATTTTTCGAGCGGGCCTGAAGCTTTCTTT	CSVEDFSSGPEAFF
TRBV20-1	NA	TRBD1	TRBJ2-7	TGCTGTGCTAGAGCCCCGGGACAGGGATGGAACTCCTACGAGCAGTACTTC	CCARAPGQGWNSYEQYF
TRBV5-1	NA	TRBD1	TRBJ2-7	TGCGCCAGCAGCTTGGGCAACAGGGGGAGTATCGACGAGCAGTACTTC	CASSLGNRGSIDEQYF
TRBV7-8	NA	NA	TRBJ1-1	TGTGCCAGCAGCTACGGTGGTGGTGGGAACACTGAAGCTTTCTTT	CASSYGGGGNTEAFF
TRBV7-9	NA	TRBD1	TRBJ2-5	TGTGCCAGCAGCTTTGATAGGACAGGGATGGAGACCCAGTACTTC	CASSFDRTGMETQYF
TRBV6-6	many	NA	TRBJ2-5	TGTGCCAGCAGTTACTCTGTGGAGACCCAGTACTTC	CASSYSVETQYF
TRBV12-3/TRBV12-4	NA	NA	TRBJ2-6	TGTGCCAGCAGTTCCACCTGGGTTCTGGACTCTGGGGCCAACGTCCTGACTTTC	CASSSTWVLDSGANVLTF
TRBV15	NA	TRBD2	TRBJ2-7	TGTGCCACCAGCAGAGATGCGGGGGATCGCGAGCAGTACTTC	CATSRDAGDREQYF
TRBV6-5	NA	NA	TRBJ2-5	TGTGCCAGCAGTTACTCATCCCGGGGGCGGAGAGGAGAGACCCAGTACTTC	CASSYSSRGRRGETQYF
TRBV9	few	NA	TRBJ2-1	TGTGCCAGCAGCGCGGACCTGTTGTATGAGCAGTTCTTC	CASSADLLYEQFF
TRBV18	few	NA	TRBJ2-1	TGTGCCAGCTCACCGGCCGAGATGCAGTTCTTC	CASSPAEMQFF